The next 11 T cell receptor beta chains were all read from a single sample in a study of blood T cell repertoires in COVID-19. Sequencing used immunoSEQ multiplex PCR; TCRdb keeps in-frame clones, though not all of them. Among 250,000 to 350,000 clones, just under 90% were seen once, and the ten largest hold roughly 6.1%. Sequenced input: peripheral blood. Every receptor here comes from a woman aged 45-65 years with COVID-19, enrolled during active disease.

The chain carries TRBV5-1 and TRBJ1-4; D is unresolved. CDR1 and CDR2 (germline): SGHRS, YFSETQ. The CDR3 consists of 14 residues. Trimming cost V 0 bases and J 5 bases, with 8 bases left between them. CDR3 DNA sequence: TGCGCCAGCAGCTTGGAAACATTAAATGAAAAACTGTTTTTT. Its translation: CASSLETLNEKLFF.

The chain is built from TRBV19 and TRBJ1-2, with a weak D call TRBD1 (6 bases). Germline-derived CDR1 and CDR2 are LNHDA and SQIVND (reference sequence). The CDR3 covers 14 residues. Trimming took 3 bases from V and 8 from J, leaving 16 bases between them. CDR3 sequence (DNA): TGTGCCAGTAGTATTGGCAGGGGCGATGGAGGCTACACCTTC. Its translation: CASSIGRGDGGYTF. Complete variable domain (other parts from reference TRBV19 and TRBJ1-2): DGGITQSPKYLFRKEGQNVTLSCEQNLNHDAMYWYRQDPGQGLRLIYYSQIVNDFQKGDIAEGYSVSREKKESFPLTVTSAQKNPTAFYLCASSIGRGDGGYTFGSGTRLTVV.

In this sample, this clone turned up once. The CDR3 DNA follows: TGCGCCAGCAGCCAATTCTTGGGGGGAGATACGCAGTATTTT. The encoded protein is CASSQFLGGDTQYF. The chain has TRBV4-3 and TRBJ2-3; a possible D gene is TRBD2 (6 bases). V lost 2 bases and J 5 bases, leaving 11 bases between the germline ends. CDR3 size: 14 residues. Germline V gene sequence: CDR1 LGHNA, CDR2 YSLEER.

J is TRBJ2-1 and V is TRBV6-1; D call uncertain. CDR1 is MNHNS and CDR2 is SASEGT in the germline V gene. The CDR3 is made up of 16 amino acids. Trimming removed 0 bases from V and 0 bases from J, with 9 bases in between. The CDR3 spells CASSEAEVSSYNEQFF. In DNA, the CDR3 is TGTGCCAGCAGTGAAGCTGAGGTGAGCTCCTACAATGAGCAGTTCTTC.

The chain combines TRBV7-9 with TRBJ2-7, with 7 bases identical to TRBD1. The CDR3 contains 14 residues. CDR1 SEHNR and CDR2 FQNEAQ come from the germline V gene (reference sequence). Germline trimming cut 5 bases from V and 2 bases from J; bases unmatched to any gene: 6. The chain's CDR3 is CASSPTGFTYEQYF. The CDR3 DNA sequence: TGTGCCAGCAGCCCGACAGGGTTCACCTACGAGCAGTACTTC.

The DNA of the CDR3 is TGTGCCAGCAGCCAAGACAACAGGGGAATCGATTACGAGCAGTACTTC. This gives the protein CASSQDNRGIDYEQYF. The chain joins TRBV4-2 to TRBJ2-7; TRBD1 aligns across 7 bases. This CDR3 spans 16 amino acids. J lost 4 bases, V lost 0 bases, and 9 bases had no gene match. CDR1 and CDR2 (germline): LGHNA, YNFKEQ.

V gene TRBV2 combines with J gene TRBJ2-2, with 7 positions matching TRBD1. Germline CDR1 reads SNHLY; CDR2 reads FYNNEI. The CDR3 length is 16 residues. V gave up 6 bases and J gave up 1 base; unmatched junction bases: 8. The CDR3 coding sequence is TGTGCCAGCAGAAAGAGACAGGGTTTGAACACCGGGGAGCTGTTTTTT. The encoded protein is CASRKRQGLNTGELFF.

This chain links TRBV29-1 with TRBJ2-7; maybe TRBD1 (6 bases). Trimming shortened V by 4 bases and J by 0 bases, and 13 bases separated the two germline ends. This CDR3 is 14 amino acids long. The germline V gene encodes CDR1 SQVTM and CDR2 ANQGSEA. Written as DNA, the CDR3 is TGCAGCGTTGCTTGGACAGTCAGCTCCTACGAGCAGTACTTC. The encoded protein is CSVAWTVSSYEQYF.

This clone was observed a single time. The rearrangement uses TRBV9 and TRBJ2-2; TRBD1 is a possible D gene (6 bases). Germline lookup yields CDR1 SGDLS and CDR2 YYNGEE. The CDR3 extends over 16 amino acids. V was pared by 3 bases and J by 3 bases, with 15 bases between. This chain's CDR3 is CASSARGGGHTGELFF. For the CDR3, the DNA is TGTGCCAGCAGCGCCCGAGGGGGTGGTCACACCGGGGAGCTGTTTTTT.

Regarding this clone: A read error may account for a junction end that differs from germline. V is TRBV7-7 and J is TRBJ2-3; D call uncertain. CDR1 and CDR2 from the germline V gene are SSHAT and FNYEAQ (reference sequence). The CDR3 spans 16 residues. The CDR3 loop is CASSLGTVTTTDTQYF. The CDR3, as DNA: TGTGCTAGCAGCTTAGGAACAGTAACGACCACAGATACGCAGTATTTT.

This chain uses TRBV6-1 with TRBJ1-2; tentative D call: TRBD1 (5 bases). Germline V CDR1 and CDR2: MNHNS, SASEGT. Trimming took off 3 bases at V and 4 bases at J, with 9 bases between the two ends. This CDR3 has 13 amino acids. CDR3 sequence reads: CASSEGGTYGYTF. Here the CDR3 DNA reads TGTGCCAGCAGTGAGGGAGGGACCTATGGCTACACCTTC.